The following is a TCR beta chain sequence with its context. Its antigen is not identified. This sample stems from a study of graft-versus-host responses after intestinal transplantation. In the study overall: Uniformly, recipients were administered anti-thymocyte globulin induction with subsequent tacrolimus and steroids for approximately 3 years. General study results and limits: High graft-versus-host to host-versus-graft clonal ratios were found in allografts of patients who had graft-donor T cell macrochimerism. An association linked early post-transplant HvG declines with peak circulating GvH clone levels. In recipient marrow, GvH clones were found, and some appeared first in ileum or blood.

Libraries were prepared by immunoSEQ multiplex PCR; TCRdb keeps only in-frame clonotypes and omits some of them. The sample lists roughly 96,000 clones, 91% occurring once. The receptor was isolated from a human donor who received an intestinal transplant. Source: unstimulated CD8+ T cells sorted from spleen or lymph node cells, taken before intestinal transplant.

The CDR3 protein is CASRLGTGELFF. In nucleotides, the CDR3 is TGTGCCAGCAGGCTCGGCACCGGGGAGCTGTTTTTT. The V call is TRBV6-5, the J call TRBJ2-2, with D uncertain. CDR1 is MNHEY, CDR2 SVGAGI, per germline. V shed 6 bases and J shed 4 bases, with 6 bases lying between them. The CDR3 sequence is 12 residues long.